The sample holds many counts of the clone carrying this TCR beta chain. What it binds is not known. The sample is drawn from a study of Graves' ophthalmopathy and Graves' hyperthyroidism. Notes on the study in general: Most clonotypes expanded in thyroid above 0.001 frequency were present in blood too. Distinction of ophthalmopathy from stable hyperthyroidism by a 13-signature model reached approximately 90% sensitivity and 75% to 84% specificity.

Germline V CDR1 and CDR2: SQVTM, ANQGSEA. V lost 6 bases and J lost 1; bases outside the gene matches: 5. This CDR3 region has 14 residues. Aged 18 to 65, hyperthyroidism patients had been newly diagnosed, with under 2 months' duration. Amplifying from RNA transcripts, the study obtained TCR beta CDR3 regions. The authors performed first-round RT-PCR with HTBI primers and then a second-round multiplex PCR. TCRdb reanalysed the multiplex PCR reads using MiXCR and keeps one entry per CDR3 protein. The sample shows around 1,200,000 distinct CDR3 sequences, roughly 35% of them seen only once. The chain joins TRBV29-1 to TRBJ1-5, with 8 nucleotides matching TRBD1. The TCR originated in an adult man with Graves' hyperthyroidism. Material: peripheral blood or thyroid tissue (not recorded which). CDR3 residues: CSVLTGESNQPQHF. In DNA form, the CDR3 reads TGCAGCGTCCTGACAGGGGAGAGCAATCAGCCCCAGCATTTT. Full variable domain (missing parts from reference TRBV29-1 and TRBJ1-5): SAVISQKPSRDICQRGTSLTIQCQVDSQVTMMFWYRQQPGQSLTLIATANQGSEATYESGFVIDKFPISRPNLTFSTLTVSNMSPEDSSIYLCSVLTGESNQPQHFGDGTRLSIL.